What follows are 15 T cell receptor beta chains derived from one specimen sequenced in a study of regulatory T cells in long-lasting Graves disease. Libraries of TCR beta came from iRepertoire HTBI primers plus Arm-PCR of CDR3 regions. TCRdb reanalysed the multiplex PCR reads using MiXCR and keeps one entry per CDR3 protein. The repertoire holds 400,000 to 550,000 distinct CDR3 sequences, with over 15% as singletons. Time point noted: newly diagnosed GD, antithyroid drugs for less than 3 months. After RNA was extracted from PBMCs, the TCR library was made from it. This same sample was also taken into another study, of T cells in Graves' hyperthyroidism and ophthalmopathy.

The sample was peripheral blood mononuclear cells (PBMCs), taken at new diagnosis, from a patient treated with antithyroid drugs. The receptors originated from a woman in her thirties with Graves disease.

The rearrangement uses TRBV5-1 and TRBJ2-3, with D maybe TRBD2 (6 bases). V was trimmed by 4 bases and J by 4 bases, leaving 16 bases between them. This CDR3 comprises 15 residues. CDR1 and CDR2 from the germline V gene are SGHRS and YFSETQ. Written as DNA, the CDR3 is TGCGCCAGCAGCCTAGGCTCGGGCGGGGCAGATACGCAGTATTTT. This translates into CASSLGSGGADTQYF.

In this sample, this clonotype turned up many times. The chain is built from TRBV3-1 and TRBJ2-7, with D uncertain. The CDR3 loop spans 12 amino acids. Germline values: CDR1 LGHDT, CDR2 YNNKEL (reference sequence). The V gene lost 1 base and the J gene lost 3 bases, with 4 bases spanning the gap. The CDR3 here is CASSQVGYEQYF. In DNA, the CDR3 is TGTGCCAGCAGCCAAGTCGGCTACGAGCAGTACTTC.

This clonotype was seen ten or more times. This rearrangement joins TRBV20-1 to TRBJ1-2; a possible D gene is TRBD1 (5 bases). Germline V gives CDR1 DFQATT, CDR2 SNEGSKA (reference sequence). V lost 0 bases, J lost 6 bases, and 17 bases lay in between. The CDR3 contains 15 residues. The CDR3 loop reads CSARDGSGRDDGYTF. The CDR3 DNA reads as TGCAGTGCTAGAGATGGTTCCGGCAGGGACGATGGCTACACCTTC.

This chain joins TRBV10-3 and TRBJ1-4; a possible D gene is TRBD1 (6 bases). The CDR3 covers 15 residues. Germline CDR1 reads ENHRY; CDR2 reads SYGVKD. V was clipped by 10 bases and J by 4 bases, with 19 bases between them. The CDR3 region is CASRGGGKSNEKLFF. The DNA of the CDR3 is TGTGCCAGCCGGGGGGGCGGCAAGAGTAATGAAAAACTGTTTTTT.

The chain couples TRBV24-1 to TRBJ1-5; the match to TRBD1 covers 8 bases. The J segment lost 4 bases and the V segment lost 4 bases, leaving 8 bases of the junction unmatched. The CDR3 has 16 residues. The germline V gene encodes CDR1 KGHDR and CDR2 SFDVKD. In DNA form, the CDR3 reads TGTGCCACCAGTGAACCGGACAGGGATTGGAATCAGCCCCAGCATTTT. Protein sequence: CATSEPDRDWNQPQHF.

Ten or more counts support this clonotype. V is TRBV29-1 and J is TRBJ1-2; no clear D gene. V dropped 3 bases and J dropped 2 bases, with 4 bases sitting between them. The CDR3 length is 11 residues. CDR1 is SQVTM and CDR2 is ANQGSEA in the germline V gene. The CDR3 here is CSVDRNYGYTF. DNA for the CDR3: TGCAGCGTTGACAGAAACTATGGCTACACCTTC.

This clonotype has a handful of counts. The chain combines TRBV7-2 with TRBJ2-7; 8 bases are shared with TRBD1. The J call may be faulty, since TRBJ2-3 better matches the DNA end. The CDR3 is made up of 15 amino acids. Germline loops: CDR1 SGHTA, CDR2 FQGNSA. The CDR3: CASSPGTGWADTQYF. Here the CDR3 DNA reads TGTGCCAGCAGCCCCGGGACAGGCTGGGCAGATACGCAGTATTTT.

This clonotype occurred many times. This sequence joins TRBV7-2 and TRBJ2-1, with TRBD1 as a possible D gene (6 bases). This CDR3 has 15 amino acids. V shed 5 bases and J shed 7 bases, with 18 bases lying between them. Germline CDR1 reads SGHTA; CDR2 reads FQGNSA. The CDR3 DNA reads as TGTGCCAGCAGCCAGGGACATACTGAGGGGAATGAGCAGTTCTTC. Translated, it gives CASSQGHTEGNEQFF. The full variable domain, rest sourced from reference TRBV7-2 and TRBJ2-1, is GAGVSQSPSNKVTEKGKDVELRCDPISGHTALYWYRQSLGQGLEFLIYFQGNSAPDKSGLPSDRFSAERTGGSVSTLTIQRTQQEDSAVYLCASSQGHTEGNEQFFGPGTRLTVL.

In the case of this clonotype: A read error may be the cause here, since a much bigger clone is one base away. V and J are TRBV2 and TRBJ2-3; TRBD2 matches at 15 bases. Germline CDR1 SNHLY, CDR2 FYNNEI. With 6 bases clipped from V and 5 bases from J, the junction kept 3 bases outside the gene matches. The CDR3 runs to 15 residues. CDR3 residues: CASRGLAGGRDTQYF. The DNA for the CDR3 is TGTGCCAGCAGGGGACTAGCGGGAGGACGAGATACGCAGTATTTT. Combining the CDR3 with reference TRBV2 and TRBJ2-3 gives the whole variable domain EPEVTQTPSHQVTQMGQEVILRCVPISNHLYFYWYRQILGQKVEFLVSFYNNEISEKSEIFDDQFSVERPDGSNFTLKIRSTKLEDSAMYFCASRGLAGGRDTQYFGPGTRLTVL.

This clonotype was seen repeatedly, ten times or more. The chain links TRBV29-1 to TRBJ2-3; TRBD2 might be the D (6 bases). V dropped 7 bases and J dropped 3 bases, with 11 bases sitting between them. The CDR3 extends over 12 amino acids. Germline values: CDR1 SQVTM, CDR2 ANQGSEA. The CDR3 loop is CSGRSGTDTQYF. The CDR3 DNA reads TGCAGCGGACGGAGCGGGACAGATACGCAGTATTTT.

This clonotype appeared many times. The chain uses TRBV28 and TRBJ1-4; D unresolved. The CDR3 consists of 13 residues. Trimming cost V 2 bases and J 8 bases, with 9 bases left between them. CDR1 is MDHEN and CDR2 is SYDVKM in the germline V gene. The CDR3 bases are TGTGCCAGCAGTTTAGGCAGAGCCGAAAAACTGTTTTTT. This translates into CASSLGRAEKLFF.

The J gene is TRBJ2-1, the V gene TRBV7-9; 9 positions match TRBD1. The J segment lost 9 bases and the V segment lost 6 bases, leaving 12 bases of the junction unmatched. There are 15 residues in the CDR3. Germline CDR1 and CDR2: SEHNR and FQNEAQ (reference sequence). CDR3 in DNA: TGTGCCAGCAGATCTCCGGGACAGGGTCTACGTGAGCAGTTCTTC. Its translation: CASRSPGQGLREQFF.

This clonotype has only a few counts. J is TRBJ2-3 and V is TRBV2; no definite D call. This CDR3 contains 11 residues. Between the trimmed V and J ends, which lost 7 bases and 6 bases, there was a span of 8 bases. Per germline, CDR1 SNHLY and CDR2 FYNNEI. The DNA for the CDR3 is TGTGCCAGCATCGGAGTTGATACGCAGTATTTT. It translates to CASIGVDTQYF. Drawing the rest from reference TRBV2 and TRBJ2-3, the complete variable domain is EPEVTQTPSHQVTQMGQEVILRCVPISNHLYFYWYRQILGQKVEFLVSFYNNEISEKSEIFDDQFSVERPDGSNFTLKIRSTKLEDSAMYFCASIGVDTQYFGPGTRLTVL.

This clonotype has a count of ten or more. The chain links TRBV30 to TRBJ1-1, with a weak D call TRBD1 (5 bases). The CDR3 runs 13 residues. From germline, CDR1 is GTSNPN and CDR2 SVGIG (reference sequence). V lost 5 bases to trimming and J lost 7 bases, with 17 bases between them. CDR3 bases: TGTGCCTGGCAACGTCGCGGGGACGGTGAAGCTTTCTTT. This sequence encodes CAWQRRGDGEAFF.

This clonotype came up a few times. This chain joins TRBV28 and TRBJ1-6; D possibly corresponds to TRBD1 (5 bases). CDR3 length equals 19 residues. CDR1 and CDR2 from the germline V gene are MDHEN and SYDVKM. The V end lost 3 bases, the J end lost 8 bases, and 26 bases lay between the germline ends. The CDR3 DNA reads TGTGCCAGCAGTTTGTTAAGAGGGACCGGTGGGTTAGGGGATTCACCCCTCCACTTT. This encodes CASSLLRGTGGLGDSPLHF.